These 20 T cell receptor beta chains were sequenced from one sample in a study of T-cell reconstitution after alpha-beta-depleted transplantation in children. Unique molecular identifiers were used to barcode this TCRbeta library. TCRdb passed the PCR reads through MiXCR, listing each CDR3 protein once. The table shows almost 600,000 distinct CDR3 sequences, with over 25% occurring only once. The material sequenced was PBMCs, taken before TCRalphabeta/CD19-depleted stem cell transplant. The receptor set was obtained from a boy younger than two with Wiskott-Aldrich syndrome, due to receive a stem cell transplant.

This clonotype was counted a few times. The chain combines TRBV29-1 with TRBJ2-7, with unresolved D. CDR3 size: 11 residues. The V end lost 3 bases, the J end lost 5 bases, and 8 bases lay between the germline ends. CDR1 SQVTM and CDR2 ANQGSEA come from the germline V gene. CDR3 protein: CSVESSDEQYF. The CDR3 coding sequence is TGCAGCGTTGAGAGCAGCGACGAGCAGTACTTC.

The CDR3: CASSEFMGSNTGELFF. In DNA, the CDR3 is TGTGCCAGCAGCGAGTTTATGGGTTCCAACACCGGGGAGCTGTTTTTT. The chain joins TRBV6-2 or TRBV6-3 to TRBJ2-2; no definite D call. The length of the CDR3 is 16 residues. Germline values: CDR1 MNHEY, CDR2 SVGEGT. Trimming stripped 6 bases from V and 2 bases from J, with 16 bases between.

This chain connects TRBV12-3 or TRBV12-4 to TRBJ1-1; D gene unclear. The CDR3 has 14 residues. With 2 bases removed from V and 0 bases from J, the gap between germline ends came to 7 bases. The CDR3 loop is CASSLKEMNTEAFF. CDR3 coding DNA: TGTGCCAGCAGTTTAAAGGAGATGAACACTGAAGCTTTCTTT.

The chain carries TRBV5-1 and TRBJ2-1; D possibly corresponds to TRBD1 (5 bases). The germline V and J ends were trimmed by 4 bases and 10 bases, with 9 bases remaining between them. The length of the CDR3 is 11 residues. Germline V CDR1 and CDR2: SGHRS, YFSETQ. The DNA for the CDR3 is TGCGCCAGCAGCGCAGGGCCGGAGCAGTTCTTC. This sequence encodes CASSAGPEQFF.

The chain recombines TRBV29-1 with TRBJ1-1; TRBD1 aligns across 8 bases. The CDR3 is made up of 10 amino acids. Germline loops: CDR1 SQVTM, CDR2 ANQGSEA. V was clipped by 6 bases and J by 8 bases; unmatched bases: 2. The CDR3 loop reads CSVGDREAFF. CDR3 DNA sequence: TGCAGCGTGGGGGACAGGGAAGCTTTCTTT. The entire variable domain, with the rest obtained from reference TRBV29-1 and TRBJ1-1, is as follows: SAVISQKPSRDICQRGTSLTIQCQVDSQVTMMFWYRQQPGQSLTLIATANQGSEATYESGFVIDKFPISRPNLTFSTLTVSNMSPEDSSIYLCSVGDREAFFGQGTRLTVV.

This clonotype was detected a few times. The rearrangement links TRBV6-5 to TRBJ1-1; D is unresolved. Germline CDR1 is MNHEY and CDR2 is SVGAGI. The CDR3 runs to 14 residues. Trimming took off 2 bases at V and 6 bases at J, with 13 bases between the two ends. The chain's CDR3 is CASSYVGTAPEAFF. In nucleotides, the CDR3 is TGTGCCAGCAGTTACGTCGGAACCGCTCCTGAAGCTTTCTTT.

V and J are TRBV5-1 and TRBJ2-7, with TRBD2 matching 8 bases. The CDR3 loop spans 15 amino acids. V was pared by 0 bases and J by 3 bases, with 5 bases of the junction left unmatched. From germline, CDR1 is SGHRS and CDR2 YFSETQ. The CDR3, as DNA: TGCGCCAGCAGCTTGGACGGGAGGGCCGGCTACGAGCAGTACTTC. Its protein is CASSLDGRAGYEQYF. The entire variable domain, with the rest obtained from reference TRBV5-1 and TRBJ2-7, is as follows: KAGVTQTPRYLIKTRGQQVTLSCSPISGHRSVSWYQQTPGQGLQFLFEYFSETQRNKGNFPGRFSGRQFSNSRSEMNVSTLELGDSALYLCASSLDGRAGYEQYFGPGTRLTVT.

This clonotype was observed a handful of times. This rearrangement joins TRBV5-1 to TRBJ2-3; 7 positions agree with TRBD2. The CDR3 spans 13 residues. Germline V gene data show CDR1 as SGHRS and CDR2 as YFSETQ. The J segment lost 10 bases and the V segment lost 4 bases, leaving 9 bases of the junction unmatched. This chain's CDR3 is CASSPPGLVAQYF. CDR3 nucleotides: TGCGCCAGCAGCCCGCCCGGACTAGTCGCGCAGTATTTT.

The CDR3 loop reads CASSLTSGGQNTQYF. The CDR3 bases are TGTGCCAGCAGTCTGACTAGCGGGGGCCAGAATACGCAGTATTTT. J is TRBJ2-3 and V is TRBV12-3 or TRBV12-4; 12 nucleotides match TRBD2. The CDR3 covers 15 residues. The V segment lost 5 bases and the J segment 7 bases; nucleotides outside the gene matches: 7.

This clonotype was counted only a few times. The chain has TRBV5-1 and TRBJ1-2, with D possibly TRBD1 on 6 matching bases. V lost 3 bases to trimming and J lost 2 bases, with 14 bases between them. CDR1 is SGHRS, CDR2 YFSETQ, per germline. The CDR3 covers 15 residues. The CDR3 spells CASSWGTGLNYGYTF. The DNA for the CDR3 is TGCGCCAGCAGCTGGGGAACAGGGTTAAACTATGGCTACACCTTC.

This clonotype appeared a few times. This chain joins TRBV5-1 and TRBJ2-1, with D hard to call. The V end lost 5 bases, the J end lost 0 bases, and 12 bases lay between the germline ends. The CDR3 is 15 amino acids. The germline CDR1 and CDR2 sequences are SGHRS and YFSETQ. For the CDR3, the DNA is TGCGCCAGCAGAGGCGACGTGAGCTCCTACAATGAGCAGTTCTTC. Encoded protein: CASRGDVSSYNEQFF. Together with reference TRBV5-1 and TRBJ2-1, the CDR3 gives the full variable domain: KAGVTQTPRYLIKTRGQQVTLSCSPISGHRSVSWYQQTPGQGLQFLFEYFSETQRNKGNFPGRFSGRQFSNSRSEMNVSTLELGDSALYLCASRGDVSSYNEQFFGPGTRLTVL.

This clonotype was seen a few times. V gene TRBV20-1 combines with J gene TRBJ1-1; D gene unclear. V was clipped by 1 base and J by 0 bases, with 9 bases between them. The length of the CDR3 is 14 residues. Germline V gene sequence: CDR1 DFQATT, CDR2 SNEGSKA (reference sequence). The CDR3 loop is CSARGGALNTEAFF. DNA for the CDR3: TGCAGTGCTAGAGGCGGAGCATTGAACACTGAAGCTTTCTTT.

This chain uses TRBV5-1 with TRBJ2-5; D may match TRBD1 or TRBD2 (5 bases each). V was cut by 1 base and J by 5 bases, with 12 bases left in between. The CDR3 totals 14 residues. Per the germline V gene, CDR1 is SGHRS and CDR2 is YFSETQ. The CDR3 spells CASSLNSGGETQYF. Written as DNA, the CDR3 is TGCGCCAGCAGCTTGAACAGTGGGGGTGAGACCCAGTACTTC.

This clonotype was seen only a few times. The chain links TRBV20-1 to TRBJ2-7; TRBD1 or TRBD2 may be the D gene (5 bases each). Per the germline V gene, CDR1 is DFQATT and CDR2 is SNEGSKA (reference sequence). V lost 3 bases and J 4 bases, leaving 10 bases between the germline ends. This CDR3 region has 12 residues. The CDR3 DNA is TGCAGTGCTAGTGCAGGGAGATACGAGCAGTACTTC. This gives the protein CSASAGRYEQYF.

This sequence joins TRBV5-1 and TRBJ2-1, with D unclear. The CDR3 consists of 16 residues. Germline loops: CDR1 SGHRS, CDR2 YFSETQ. Trimming removed 0 bases at V and 0 bases at J, with 10 bases between. CDR3 DNA: TGCGCCAGCAGCTTGGTTGCGGATCGCTCCTACAATGAGCAGTTCTTC. Its protein is CASSLVADRSYNEQFF.

The chain couples TRBV6-1 to TRBJ2-4; 16 bases align to TRBD2. CDR3 length: 14 amino acids. Germline-derived CDR1 and CDR2 are MNHNS and SASEGT. V dropped 7 bases and J dropped 15; count of bases not matched to a gene: 9. The CDR3 DNA sequence: TGTGCCAGCAAACCGGGACTAGCGGGAGGGCCGTCGTACTTC. It encodes CASKPGLAGGPSYF.

The genes are TRBV7-7 and TRBJ1-1; D remains unclear. CDR3 length: 13 amino acids. The V gene's germline CDR1 is SSHAT and CDR2 FNYEAQ (reference sequence). The V end lost 1 base, the J end lost 1 base, and 4 bases lay between the germline ends. The CDR3 here is CASSLVPNTEAFF. The CDR3 region has the DNA TGTGCCAGCAGCTTAGTCCCGAACACTGAAGCTTTCTTT.

The chain carries TRBV5-1 and TRBJ2-2; D may be TRBD1 or TRBD2 (5 bases each). The germline V and J ends were trimmed by 4 bases and 1 base, with 11 bases remaining between them. CDR1 SGHRS and CDR2 YFSETQ come from the germline V gene. The CDR3 extends over 15 amino acids. CDR3 protein: CASSSTRGNTGELFF. As DNA, the CDR3 is TGCGCCAGCAGCAGTACTAGGGGGAACACCGGGGAGCTGTTTTTT.

This clonotype was seen a few times. V gene TRBV3-1 combines with J gene TRBJ2-2, with a weak D call TRBD2 (5 bases). In germline, CDR1 is LGHDT, CDR2 YNNKEL (reference sequence). The CDR3 totals 16 residues. V was trimmed by 5 bases and J by 4 bases, leaving 17 bases between them. CDR3 in amino acids: CASSSTSPLTTGELFF. CDR3 nucleotides: TGTGCCAGCAGCTCTACTAGTCCCCTCACCACCGGGGAGCTGTTTTTT. Full variable domain (remainder filled in from reference TRBV3-1 and TRBJ2-2): DTAVSQTPKYLVTQMGNDKSIKCEQNLGHDTMYWYKQDSKKFLKIMFSYNNKELIINETVPNRFSPKSPDKAHLNLHINSLELGDSAVYFCASSSTSPLTTGELFFGEGSRLTVL.

The rearrangement links TRBV7-3 to TRBJ2-3; 7 nucleotides agree with TRBD1. CDR3 length: 14 amino acids. Unmatched junction bases numbered 5, after V lost 5 bases and J lost 3 bases. Germline V gene data show CDR1 as SGHTA and CDR2 as FQGTGA. DNA for the CDR3: TGTGCCAGCAGCCAAGGGGGCGGTACAGATACGCAGTATTTT. It translates to CASSQGGGTDTQYF. The whole variable domain, filled in from reference TRBV7-3 and TRBJ2-3, reads GAGVSQTPSNKVTEKGKYVELRCDPISGHTALYWYRQSLGQGPEFLIYFQGTGAADDSGLPNDRFFAVRPEGSVSTLKIQRTERGDSAVYLCASSQGGGTDTQYFGPGTRLTVL.